This TCR beta chain was obtained from a study of shared clonotypes between healthy human individuals. Study-wide background: CD4 naive and CD4 memory each took three plates per donor, while CD8 naive took two and CD8 memory one. Overall study results and limits: Apart from blood, nothing was sampled; tissue repertoires likely differ. Shared across a few donors were roughly 4.8% of the naive CD4 clonotypes.

Subsets obtained from CD4+ cells comprised CD45RA+ naive and CD45RA-negative memory cells. Comments on this clone: Its antigen is not known.

The J segment lost 2 bases and the V segment lost 5 bases, leaving 6 bases of the junction unmatched. The CDR3 has 15 amino acids. Looked up from germline, CDR1 is MNHEY and CDR2 is SMNVEV (reference sequence). Clones were sequenced by immunoSEQ multiplex PCR, and TCRdb holds only the in-frame ones, with some missing. The data contain over 950,000 clones, approximately 80% of them singletons. This receptor was taken from a man aged 18 to 35 in good health. Some clones in this sample may be carry-over from other donors' samples. The chain employs TRBV27 and TRBJ2-1, with TRBD2 matching over 7 bases. Sequencing was carried out using memory CD4+ T cells from PBMCs. The subset is: CD45RA-negative fraction. CDR3: CASSLSGNPYNEQFF. The CDR3 DNA sequence: TGTGCCAGCAGTCTGAGCGGGAATCCCTACAATGAGCAGTTCTTC.